Given below is one TCR beta chain in context. These data come from a study of T cell responses to AZD1222 COVID-19 vaccine. Looked up from germline, CDR1 is MNHEY and CDR2 is SVGEGT. Trimming took off 6 bases at V and 0 bases at J, with 21 bases between the two ends. The CDR3 is 17 amino acids. Libraries were prepared by immunoSEQ multiplex PCR; TCRdb keeps only in-frame clonotypes and omits some of them. The sample carries 100,000 to 150,000 clones, approximately 90% recorded once. Sequenced material: peripheral blood, taken on day 0 of AZD1222 vaccination. The receptor was derived from an adult in good health. This rearrangement joins TRBV6-2 or TRBV6-3 to TRBJ2-7; perhaps TRBD1 as D (6 bases). The CDR3 nucleotides are TGTGCCAGCAGCCTAAACATAGGACAGACCTTCTCCTACGAGCAGTACTTC. It specifies CASSLNIGQTFSYEQYF.